One and the same sample provided the 32 T cell receptor beta chains below, sequenced in a study of T cells after yellow fever vaccination. From the 5' RACE reads, TCRdb called clonotypes with MiXCR, one entry per CDR3 protein. The table records about 360,000 distinct CDR3 sequences, 6.2% of them present only once. The material was PBMCs, obtained 5 days after the yellow fever booster vaccination. These receptor sequences come from a man aged 25-45 years who received the YFV17D yellow fever vaccine.

This clonotype has at least ten counts. J is TRBJ1-5 and V is TRBV5-1; unclear D gene. Germline V gives CDR1 SGHRS, CDR2 YFSETQ. The CDR3 covers 15 residues. Trimming removed 0 bases at V and 0 bases at J, with 7 bases between. CDR3 nucleotides: TGCGCCAGCAGCTTGGCAGGTTATAGCAATCAGCCCCAGCATTTT. It yields the protein CASSLAGYSNQPQHF.

This clonotype was detected only a few times. V usage is TRBV6-5 and J usage is TRBJ2-1; 8 positions match TRBD1. V was pared by 2 bases and J by 3 bases, with 15 bases of the junction left unmatched. CDR3 length: 19 residues. The germline CDR1 and CDR2 sequences are MNHEY and SVGAGI. CDR3 sequence (DNA): TGTGCCAGCAGTTACGGCTCACGGGACGACAGGGGAATCTACAATGAGCAGTTCTTC. Protein product: CASSYGSRDDRGIYNEQFF.

This clonotype was counted only a few times. The chain employs TRBV12-5 and TRBJ2-2, with 9 nucleotides matching TRBD1. V gave up 0 bases and J gave up 5 bases; unmatched junction bases: 10. From germline, CDR1 is LGHNT and CDR2 FRNRAP. There are 18 residues in the CDR3. The CDR3 region is CASGLVLPGQGKTGELFF. Here the CDR3 DNA reads TGTGCTAGTGGTTTGGTACTCCCTGGACAGGGGAAGACCGGGGAGCTGTTTTTT.

The rearrangement joins TRBV6-1 to TRBJ2-1; D might be TRBD2 (6 bases). This CDR3 has 16 amino acids. Trimming shortened V by 7 bases and J by 8 bases, and 24 bases separated the two germline ends. The germline V gene has CDR1 MNHNS and CDR2 SASEGT. The CDR3 region has the DNA TGTGCCAGCATTGGGGGGAGCGCCTTAAGTTTCGATGAGCAGTTCTTC. This gives the protein CASIGGSALSFDEQFF.

The gene calls are TRBV5-1 and TRBJ2-1, with no clear D. V lost 0 bases, J lost 7 bases, and 11 bases lay in between. The germline gives CDR1 SGHRS, CDR2 YFSETQ. This CDR3 contains 14 residues. The CDR3 DNA sequence: TGCGCCAGCAGCTTGGGGGCTAGTTCAAATGAGCAGTTCTTC. It specifies CASSLGASSNEQFF.

This clonotype was counted only a few times. This rearrangement joins TRBV30 to TRBJ2-5; D unresolved. Germline V gene sequence: CDR1 GTSNPN, CDR2 SVGIG (reference sequence). CDR3 length: 12 residues. V was trimmed by 1 base and J by 7 bases, leaving 10 bases between them. This CDR3 is CAWSAPIATQYF. Here the CDR3 DNA reads TGTGCCTGGAGTGCTCCCATTGCGACCCAGTACTTC.

This clonotype has at least ten counts. The CDR3, as DNA: TGTGCCAGCAGTCGGACCGAAGGGGGTTCCAATGAGCAGTTCTTC. It yields the protein CASSRTEGGSNEQFF. V usage is TRBV12-3 or TRBV12-4 and J usage is TRBJ2-1, with D possibly matching TRBD1 (6 bases). The CDR3 consists of 15 residues. V was cut by 5 bases and J by 6 bases, with 17 bases left in between.

This clonotype was seen ten or more times. V gene TRBV30 combines with J gene TRBJ2-5; D is possibly TRBD2 (5 bases). V was trimmed by 4 bases and J by 5 bases, leaving 17 bases between them. Per the germline V gene, CDR1 is GTSNPN and CDR2 is SVGIG (reference sequence). This CDR3 comprises 14 residues. CDR3 coding DNA: TGTGCCTGGAACGTCGGCGGGTATCGGGAGACCCAGTACTTC. It is translated as CAWNVGGYRETQYF.

This clonotype was seen a handful of times. The V call is TRBV6-5, the J call TRBJ2-1; the match to TRBD2 covers 7 bases. Germline V lookup: CDR1 MNHEY, CDR2 SVGAGI. V lost 2 bases and J lost 7; bases outside the gene matches: 8. This CDR3 has 15 residues. CDR3 bases: TGTGCCAGCAGTTACGGGGCGGGAGTGGAAAATGAGCAGTTCTTC. This gives the protein CASSYGAGVENEQFF.

This clonotype was recorded a few times. The chain has TRBV9 and TRBJ2-3; 7 nucleotides match TRBD2. The V gene's germline CDR1 is SGDLS and CDR2 YYNGEE. After removal of 2 bases from V and 1 base from J, the junction contained 7 bases not matched to a gene. This CDR3 is 16 amino acids long. The CDR3 is CASSVRDYQGTDTQYF. The CDR3 nucleotides are TGTGCCAGCAGCGTGCGGGACTACCAGGGCACAGATACGCAGTATTTT.

This clonotype was counted between two and nine times. The V call is TRBV6-5, the J call TRBJ2-4; possibly TRBD1 or TRBD2 for D (5 bases each). The CDR3 is made up of 17 amino acids. Per germline, CDR1 MNHEY and CDR2 SVGAGI. Trimming left V 5 bases short and J 3 bases short, with 20 bases between. The CDR3 nucleotides are TGTGCCAGCAGTCACCTCTCGGTTGGGGACGTCAAAAACATTCAGTACTTC. Translating it yields CASSHLSVGDVKNIQYF.

This clonotype showed up just a few times. The chain couples TRBV20-1 to TRBJ2-7; the D is unclear. With 2 bases removed from V and 3 bases from J, the gap between germline ends came to 8 bases. CDR1 and CDR2 from the germline V gene are DFQATT and SNEGSKA (reference sequence). CDR3 length: 12 amino acids. The CDR3 region is CSARPLHYEQYF. The DNA for the CDR3 is TGCAGTGCTAGACCTCTTCACTACGAGCAGTACTTC.

This clonotype was seen a few times. The chain uses TRBV28 and TRBJ2-1; D may be TRBD1 (7 bases). Trimming left V 10 bases short and J 6 bases short, with 19 bases between. Germline V gene data show CDR1 as MDHEN and CDR2 as SYDVKM. This CDR3 is built from 14 residues. CDR3 DNA: TGTGCCACCAGGGGGACTTCGAGGCTCAATGAGCAGTTCTTC. Its translation: CATRGTSRLNEQFF. Based on the CDR3 plus reference TRBV28 and TRBJ2-1, the full variable domain is DVKVTQSSRYLVKRTGEKVFLECVQDMDHENMFWYRQDPGLGLRLIYFSYDVKMKEKGDIPEGYSVSREKKERFSLILESASTNQTSMYLCATRGTSRLNEQFFGPGTRLTVL.

This clonotype was seen repeatedly, ten times or more. The V and J genes are TRBV6-2 or TRBV6-3 and TRBJ2-1; D uncertain. From germline, CDR1 is MNHEY and CDR2 SVGEGT. V was pared by 7 bases and J by 4 bases, with 5 bases between. The CDR3 spans 11 residues. CDR3 bases: TGTGCCAGCACCAATTACAATGAGCAGTTCTTC. The encoded protein is CASTNYNEQFF.

At least ten counts were recorded for this clonotype. This sequence joins TRBV6-1 and TRBJ1-3; the D gene is possibly TRBD1 (6 bases). Deletions cut 6 bases from V and 4 bases from J, with 13 bases between. This CDR3 region has 14 residues. The germline gives CDR1 MNHNS, CDR2 SASEGT. The CDR3 protein is CASRSRGGGNTIYF. The CDR3 region has the DNA TGTGCCAGCAGATCCCGCGGGGGCGGAAACACCATATATTTT.

The CDR3 here is CASSLARYTDTQYF. CDR3 sequence (DNA): TGTGCCAGCTCACTAGCGAGATACACAGATACGCAGTATTTT. The chain is built from TRBV18 and TRBJ2-3, with D possibly being TRBD2 (5 bases). Germline loops: CDR1 KGHSH, CDR2 LQKENI. The V end was cut by 4 bases, the J end by 2 bases, with 10 bases between. The CDR3 spans 14 residues.

This clonotype has a handful of counts. The junction and the germline gene differ at one end; a read error may be behind it. V gene TRBV6-6 combines with J gene TRBJ1-3; 8 nucleotides match TRBD1. CDR3 size: 11 residues. The germline V gene encodes CDR1 MNHNY and CDR2 SVGAGI (reference sequence). CDR3 protein: CVSTGGNTIYF. As DNA, the CDR3 is TGTGTCAGCACAGGGGGGAACACCATATATTTT.

This chain joins TRBV7-8 and TRBJ1-1; no clear D gene. Germline-derived CDR1 and CDR2 are SGHVS and FQNEAQ. Deletions cut 1 base from V and 11 bases from J, with 20 bases between. The CDR3 is made up of 15 amino acids. CDR3 region: CASSLEVGWARWAFF. Written as DNA, the CDR3 is TGTGCCAGCAGCTTAGAGGTTGGGTGGGCCCGATGGGCTTTCTTT.

The V gene is TRBV13, the J gene TRBJ2-7, with D possibly being TRBD2 (7 bases). This CDR3 is 14 amino acids long. The germline V and J ends were trimmed by 3 bases and 4 bases, with 13 bases remaining between them. Germline lookup yields CDR1 PRHDT and CDR2 FYEKMQ (reference sequence). CDR3 coding DNA: TGTGCCAGCAGCTTTTGGGGGGGCGCGTACGAGCAGTACTTC. This sequence encodes CASSFWGGAYEQYF.

The chain is built from TRBV28 and TRBJ2-3; tentatively, D is TRBD1 (5 bases). The germline V gene has CDR1 MDHEN and CDR2 SYDVKM. This CDR3 is 12 amino acids long. Trimming removed 4 bases at V and 6 bases at J, with 8 bases between. The CDR3 DNA reads TGTGCCAGCAGTTCCTACAGGGATACGCAGTATTTT. Protein: CASSSYRDTQYF.

This clonotype was found a few times. The CDR3 sequence: CSVEDQRYEQFF. CDR3 DNA: TGCAGCGTTGAAGATCAGCGATATGAGCAGTTCTTC. The rearrangement uses TRBV29-1 and TRBJ2-1; no firm D call. Per the germline V gene, CDR1 is SQVTM and CDR2 is ANQGSEA. Trimming stripped 0 bases from V and 8 bases from J, with 8 bases between. CDR3 length: 12 amino acids.

Only a few counts were recorded for this clonotype. The V and J genes are TRBV12-3 or TRBV12-4 and TRBJ2-1; D tentatively reads TRBD1 or TRBD2 (5 bases each). Trimming cost V 6 bases and J 6 bases, with 21 bases left between them. The CDR3 totals 16 residues. The CDR3 region has the DNA TGTGCCAGCAGCAACCGCCGGTGGGGGAGCGGCAATGAGCAGTTCTTC. It encodes CASSNRRWGSGNEQFF.

This clonotype was observed a few times. V is TRBV4-2 and J is TRBJ1-6; 7 nucleotides agree with TRBD1. After removal of 6 bases from V and 5 bases from J, the junction contained 1 base not matched to a gene. There are 13 residues in the CDR3. Germline V gene lookup returns CDR1 LGHNA and CDR2 YNFKEQ. In nucleotides, the CDR3 is TGTGCCAGCAGAGGGACAGATAATTCACCCCTCCACTTT. Residues: CASRGTDNSPLHF.

This clonotype was found many times. The gene calls are TRBV20-1 and TRBJ2-1; D is perhaps TRBD1 (5 bases). Trimming removed 3 bases at V and 3 bases at J, with 12 bases between. CDR1 is DFQATT and CDR2 is SNEGSKA in the germline V gene (reference sequence). The CDR3 totals 14 residues. Here the CDR3 reads CSASRQLLYNEQFF. CDR3 DNA sequence: TGCAGTGCTAGCCGACAGTTACTCTACAATGAGCAGTTCTTC.

This clonotype was seen a handful of times. The chain has TRBV7-2 and TRBJ1-6, with D possibly matching TRBD1 (6 bases). The V gene lost 5 bases and the J gene lost 3 bases, with 11 bases spanning the gap. CDR3 size: 15 residues. The germline gives CDR1 SGHTA, CDR2 FQGNSA. As DNA, the CDR3 is TGTGCCAGCAGCCTACAGGGTATCTATAATTCACCCCTCCACTTT. Encoded protein: CASSLQGIYNSPLHF.

This clonotype was counted at least ten times. The chain couples TRBV5-1 to TRBJ2-1, with a tentative D call TRBD2 (6 bases). V gave up 3 bases and J gave up 9 bases, with 7 bases separating them. Per germline, CDR1 SGHRS and CDR2 YFSETQ. This CDR3 spans 11 amino acids. CDR3 amino acids: CASSSSVEQFF. The CDR3 coding sequence is TGCGCCAGCAGCTCTAGCGTTGAGCAGTTCTTC.

This clonotype was recorded at least ten times. The chain couples TRBV5-1 to TRBJ2-7; maybe TRBD2 (6 bases). The length of the CDR3 is 13 residues. Germline V lookup: CDR1 SGHRS, CDR2 YFSETQ. Between the trimmed V and J ends, which lost 4 bases and 4 bases, there was a span of 12 bases. As DNA, the CDR3 is TGCGCCAGCAGCCGGGGGTCAGGTTACGAGCAGTACTTC. Encoded protein: CASSRGSGYEQYF.

This clonotype was counted many times. The rearrangement links TRBV12-3 or TRBV12-4 to TRBJ1-5; D remains ambiguous. This CDR3 comprises 13 residues. The V end was cut by 3 bases, the J end by 1 base, with 4 bases between. CDR3 DNA: TGTGCCAGCAGTTTTGGGAGCAATCAGCCCCAGCATTTT. Its translation: CASSFGSNQPQHF.

The chain carries TRBV3-1 and TRBJ1-6; D call uncertain. V was trimmed by 4 bases and J by 9 bases, leaving 10 bases between them. CDR3 size: 13 residues. Germline V gene sequence: CDR1 LGHDT, CDR2 YNNKEL (reference sequence). Written as DNA, the CDR3 is TGTGCCAGCAGCCTGCTAAAGGTTTCACCCCTCCACTTT. Encoded protein: CASSLLKVSPLHF.

This clonotype occurred many times. The DNA for the CDR3 is TGTGCCAGCAGCGCAACTAGCGGGCTCTCGGAGACCCAGTACTTC. Translation gives CASSATSGLSETQYF. The chain employs TRBV7-2 and TRBJ2-5, with 9 bases matching TRBD2. V shed 5 bases, J shed 5 bases, and the junction held 9 bases outside the gene matches. This CDR3 region has 15 residues. In germline, CDR1 is SGHTA, CDR2 FQGNSA.

The chain joins TRBV14 to TRBJ2-1; D is undetermined. CDR1 and CDR2 from the germline V gene are SGHDN and FVKESK. Deletions cut 2 bases from V and 0 bases from J, with 11 bases between. The CDR3 extends over 16 amino acids. For the CDR3, the DNA is TGTGCCAGCAGCCAATTATTACTAAGCTCCTACAATGAGCAGTTCTTC. Translation gives CASSQLLLSSYNEQFF.

This clonotype was picked up many times. The chain employs TRBV5-6 and TRBJ1-2, with 7 bases fitting TRBD1. The J segment lost 7 bases and the V segment lost 4 bases, leaving 16 bases of the junction unmatched. Per the germline V gene, CDR1 is SGHDT and CDR2 is YYEEEE. The CDR3 loop spans 16 amino acids. The CDR3 sequence is CASSGDRLIVGGGYTF. Here the CDR3 DNA reads TGTGCCAGCAGCGGGGACAGACTTATTGTAGGTGGTGGCTACACCTTC.